This T cell receptor beta chain was identified during a study of T cells after posttransplantation cyclophosphamide. General study points: TRB clonality was highly associated with recipient CMV seropositivity and reactivation. Skin or GI-infiltrating T cells shared few TRB sequences with blood.

Control samples came 1 year after myeloablative marrow transplants with methotrexate plus calcineurin inhibitor. Trimming removed 8 bases at V and 4 bases at J, with 11 bases between. The CDR3 has 11 residues. Germline V gene sequence: CDR1 DFQATT, CDR2 SNEGSKA (reference sequence). The assay was immunoSEQ multiplex PCR, and TCRdb's table has in-frame clones only and misses some. Among about 21,000 clones listed, 75% to 90% were seen once. Remarks on this clone: Its antigen is unidentified.

The chain is built from TRBV20-1 and TRBJ1-2, with D hard to call. The sequences come from PBMCs, collected just over 350 days after allogeneic stem cell transplant with calcineurin inhibitor and methotrexate. This receptor was taken from a female patient between 25 and 45 years old who received an allogeneic stem cell transplant from an unrelated donor, was CMV-positive, and had acute and chronic GVHD. T cells may partly derive from the graft donor. The CDR3 here is CSTRSSYGYTF. CDR3 coding DNA: TGCAGTACTCGGTCCTCCTATGGCTACACCTTC.